This T cell receptor (beta chain) was sequenced for a study of cytomegalovirus exposure and HLA in healthy donors. This clone was seen once. The V segment lost 4 bases and the J segment 6 bases; nucleotides outside the gene matches: 7. Germline lookup yields CDR1 SGDLS and CDR2 YYNGEE. This CDR3 region has 14 residues. Produced via immunoSEQ multiplex PCR; TCRdb's table is partial and in-frame only. The sample has roughly 200,000 clones; roughly 84% are singletons. The TCR comes from a woman between 18 and 29 years old in good health and CMV-seropositive. The rearrangement links TRBV9 to TRBJ1-3; 7 nucleotides agree with TRBD1. The sequenced material came from PBMCs. The CDR3 here is CASSPTGTVNTIYF. The CDR3 coding sequence is TGTGCCAGCAGCCCAACCGGGACAGTAAACACCATATATTTT.